This T cell receptor (beta chain) was sequenced in a study of blood T cell repertoires in COVID-19. Study overall: The study drew acute and convalescent COVID-19 samples from the United States, Italy and Spain.

The method was immunoSEQ multiplex PCR; TCRdb's version includes in-frame clones alone and lacks a portion of them. The sample shows more than 150,000 clones, around four fifths of them seen only once. The CDR3 covers 13 residues. Trimming left V 8 bases short and J 0 bases short, with 9 bases between. Germline assignment: CDR1 MNHEY and CDR2 SVGAGI. The clonotype comes from a man aged 65 to 79 who had recovered from COVID-19. The gene calls are TRBV6-5 and TRBJ2-3; D possibly corresponds to TRBD2 (6 bases). Sequencing used peripheral blood. CDR3 sequence (DNA): TGTGCCAGCGGGCGGGATAGCACAGATACGCAGTATTTT. Its translation is CASGRDSTDTQYF.